This note documents a single T cell receptor (beta chain) sequence. The antigen remains undetermined. The CDR3 contains 13 residues. The germline V gene encodes CDR1 SEHNR and CDR2 FQNEAQ (reference sequence). The V end was cut by 2 bases, the J end by 9 bases, with 11 bases between. This entry belongs to a study of T cells after yellow fever vaccination. Overall study: Fractions with few cells were prepared using SMART-Seq v4 Ultra Low Input.

UMIs were added to TCR cDNA along with a universal primer site when it was made by 5'RACE template switching. TCRdb called the 5' RACE reads again in MiXCR, with one record for every CDR3 protein. Here the sample spans approximately 450,000 distinct CDR3 sequences, about 17% being singletons. Findings of the study overall: Only a small proportion of the clonotypes turned up in both the CD4 and the CD8 compartments, likely arising from convergent recombination. Booster samples showed a return of most primary-vaccination clones (around 96% CD4, around 88% CD8).

This receptor was identified in a man aged 18-30 years who received the YFV17D yellow fever vaccine. V is TRBV7-9 and J is TRBJ1-3, with unresolved D. Sequenced here: PBMCs, sampled before the yellow fever booster vaccination. As DNA, the CDR3 is TGTGCCAGCAGCTTACCCCGGTTTGGCACCATATATTTT. This sequence encodes CASSLPRFGTIYF.